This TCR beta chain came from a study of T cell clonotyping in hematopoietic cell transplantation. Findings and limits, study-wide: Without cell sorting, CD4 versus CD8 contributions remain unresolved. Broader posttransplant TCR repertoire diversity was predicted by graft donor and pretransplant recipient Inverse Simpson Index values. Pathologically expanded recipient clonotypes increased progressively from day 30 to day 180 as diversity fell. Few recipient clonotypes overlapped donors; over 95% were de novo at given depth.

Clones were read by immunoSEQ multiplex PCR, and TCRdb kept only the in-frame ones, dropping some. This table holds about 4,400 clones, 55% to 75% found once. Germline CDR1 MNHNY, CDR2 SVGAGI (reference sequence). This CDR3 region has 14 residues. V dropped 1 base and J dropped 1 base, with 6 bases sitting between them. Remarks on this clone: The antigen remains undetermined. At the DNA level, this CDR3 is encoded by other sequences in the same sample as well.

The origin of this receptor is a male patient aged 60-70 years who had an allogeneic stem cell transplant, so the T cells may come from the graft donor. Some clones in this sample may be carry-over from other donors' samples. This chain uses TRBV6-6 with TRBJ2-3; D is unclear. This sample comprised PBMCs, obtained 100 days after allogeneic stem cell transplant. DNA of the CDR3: TGTGCCAGCAGTTACTTGGAAGGCACAGATACGCAGTATTTT. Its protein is CASSYLEGTDTQYF.